Detailed here is one T cell receptor (beta chain). This sample is part of a study of cytomegalovirus exposure and HLA in healthy donors. Profiled with immunoSEQ multiplex PCR; TCRdb holds only in-frame clones, not every one. The table records about 56,000 clones, 93% of them present only once. The CDR3 loop spans 16 amino acids. After removal of 1 base from V and 2 bases from J, the junction contained 6 bases not matched to a gene. Germline CDR1 SGHAT, CDR2 FQNNGV. While the first cohort had 500 to 700 subjects, the donors belonged to the separate validation cohort of 100 to 150 subjects. The V gene is TRBV11-2, the J gene TRBJ2-3, with 7 bases fitting TRBD2. Sequenced: PBMCs. This receptor was identified in a woman under 30 in good health and CMV-seropositive. The CDR3 nucleotides read TGTGCCAGCAGCTTAGCCATAGCGGGTCCCACAGATACGCAGTATTTT. Protein: CASSLAIAGPTDTQYF.